These 31 T cell receptor beta chains were all obtained from the same sample, sequenced in a study of graft-versus-host responses after intestinal transplantation. These receptors' targets are unknown. The assay was immunoSEQ multiplex PCR, and TCRdb's table has in-frame clones only and misses some. The profile shows around 120,000 clones, about 93% of them singletons. The sample consisted of unstimulated CD4+ T cells sorted from spleen or lymph node cells, taken before intestinal transplant. The origin of the receptors is a human donor who received an intestinal transplant.

The chain uses TRBV9 and TRBJ2-5, with 10 bases matching TRBD2. Per the germline V gene, CDR1 is SGDLS and CDR2 is YYNGEE. The ends lost 3 bases at V and 6 bases at J; junction bases unmatched: 8. The CDR3 runs 15 residues. DNA of the CDR3: TGTGCCAGCAGCGCCGCTAGCGGGAGCTCCCAGACCCAGTACTTC. Translated: CASSAASGSSQTQYF.

CDR3 DNA: TGTGCCAGCAGCCGAGAAGTTGGTGGTACCAATCAGCCCCAGCATTTT. Protein product: CASSREVGGTNQPQHF. The chain uses TRBV7-3 and TRBJ1-5; D unresolved. Per the germline V gene, CDR1 is SGHTA and CDR2 is FQGTGA. The CDR3 runs 16 residues. V dropped 5 bases and J dropped 3 bases, with 17 bases sitting between them.

This clone was counted once. This chain joins TRBV5-6 and TRBJ2-1, with D possibly being TRBD1 or TRBD2 (5 bases each). Trimming stripped 3 bases from V and 3 bases from J, with 13 bases between. Germline V lookup: CDR1 SGHDT, CDR2 YYEEEE. The CDR3 spans 15 residues. CDR3 DNA sequence: TGTGCCAGCAGCTCTAGCCCAGGGTACTACAATGAGCAGTTCTTC. This translates into CASSSSPGYYNEQFF.

This chain joins TRBV27 and TRBJ2-2; D is ambiguous. The V end lost 4 bases, the J end lost 3 bases, and 12 bases lay between the germline ends. Germline CDR1 is MNHEY and CDR2 is SMNVEV (reference sequence). This CDR3 comprises 15 residues. CDR3 sequence reads: CASSSYSVDTGELFF. The CDR3 nucleotides read TGTGCCAGCAGTTCCTACTCCGTGGACACCGGGGAGCTGTTTTTT.

For the CDR3, the DNA is TGTGCCAGCAGTCCCAGGGGGGCGGGAGGGGTTGAGCAGTTCTTC. Its translation: CASSPRGAGGVEQFF. The chain joins TRBV28 to TRBJ2-1; 9 bases agree with TRBD2. The CDR3 length is 15 residues. Germline CDR1 MDHEN, CDR2 SYDVKM. J was trimmed by 9 bases and V by 5 bases; bases with no gene match: 11.

This chain uses TRBV29-1 with TRBJ1-5; D remains ambiguous. Trimming removed 4 bases from V and 0 bases from J, with 7 bases in between. The CDR3 has 13 residues. Germline lookup yields CDR1 SQVTM and CDR2 ANQGSEA. The CDR3, as DNA: TGCAGCGTTGGGCGGGATAGCAATCAGCCCCAGCATTTT. Protein: CSVGRDSNQPQHF.

V gene TRBV6-1 combines with J gene TRBJ1-1; 8 nucleotides align to TRBD1. This CDR3 region has 19 residues. Germline V gene data show CDR1 as MNHNS and CDR2 as SASEGT. With V trimmed by 2 bases and J by 1 base, 15 bases remained unmatched. The DNA of the CDR3 is TGTGCCAGCAGTGAACGGAGATTCGGGGACAGGAGGGGGAACACTGAAGCTTTCTTT. Its protein is CASSERRFGDRRGNTEAFF.

The CDR3 nucleotides are TGTGCCAGCAGAATGAAAGCGGGAGGTAGGCCAGATACGCAGTATTTT. It codes for CASRMKAGGRPDTQYF. This chain uses TRBV2 with TRBJ2-3; 9 bases align to TRBD2. With V trimmed by 6 bases and J by 4 bases, 11 bases remained unmatched. Germline V gene lookup returns CDR1 SNHLY and CDR2 FYNNEI. The CDR3 is made up of 16 amino acids.

The genes are TRBV19 and TRBJ2-1; TRBD2 matches 9 bases. The V segment lost 7 bases and the J segment 6 bases; nucleotides outside the gene matches: 22. The CDR3 is 19 amino acids. Germline CDR1 is LNHDA and CDR2 is SQIVND (reference sequence). The CDR3 DNA reads as TGTGCCAGTATCCCAACCCCCCGAAGCGGAGCGGGAGGTCTCAATGAGCAGTTCTTC. Residues: CASIPTPRSGAGGLNEQFF.

The chain combines TRBV27 with TRBJ1-5; D unclear. The germline V and J ends were trimmed by 4 bases and 0 bases, with 16 bases remaining between them. The germline gives CDR1 MNHEY, CDR2 SMNVEV (reference sequence). The CDR3 runs 17 residues. The CDR3 DNA sequence: TGTGCCAGCAGTTCTAGGACCGGCCTTTATAGCAATCAGCCCCAGCATTTT. Translating gives CASSSRTGLYSNQPQHF.

This clone was seen just once. V gene TRBV28 combines with J gene TRBJ2-1, with 7 nucleotides matching TRBD1. CDR1 and CDR2 (germline): MDHEN, SYDVKM. This CDR3 spans 17 amino acids. V lost 4 bases to trimming and J lost 0 bases; unmatched junction nucleotides: 9. The CDR3 loop reads CASSYSRSGGSYNEQFF. The CDR3 DNA sequence: TGTGCCAGCAGTTATTCTCGTTCAGGGGGCTCCTACAATGAGCAGTTCTTC.

The chain employs TRBV6-1 and TRBJ1-2; D is ambiguous. Trimming pared 6 bases from V and 2 bases from J, leaving 10 bases between. CDR3 length: 13 residues. From germline, CDR1 is MNHNS and CDR2 SASEGT. CDR3 DNA: TGTGCCAGCAGGAACAGCTTGAACTATGGCTACACCTTC. It encodes CASRNSLNYGYTF.

This chain joins TRBV5-4 and TRBJ2-2; TRBD2 is a possible D gene (6 bases). The CDR3 is 15 amino acids. Germline CDR1 reads SGHNT; CDR2 reads YYREEE (reference sequence). Trimming took off 1 base at V and 6 bases at J, with 13 bases between the two ends. CDR3 nucleotide sequence: TGTGCCAGCAGCTTGCGAACTAGCTCCCCCGGGGAGCTGTTTTTT. It encodes CASSLRTSSPGELFF.

This clone was seen more than once but under ten times. Other DNA variants within this sample encode the same CDR3. The rearrangement uses TRBV30 and TRBJ2-5; D gene unclear. The germline V gene encodes CDR1 GTSNPN and CDR2 SVGIG (reference sequence). The CDR3 has 11 residues. V dropped 0 bases and J dropped 5 bases, with 4 bases sitting between them. The CDR3 nucleotides are TGTGCCTGGAGTGTCGGGGAGACCCAGTACTTC. It translates to CAWSVGETQYF.

The rearrangement joins TRBV10-2 to TRBJ1-1; D unresolved. Germline CDR1 WSHSY, CDR2 SAAADI. CDR3 length equals 15 residues. V was pared by 2 bases and J by 1 base, with 11 bases between. As DNA, the CDR3 is TGCGCCAGCAGTGAGAGACCGGCGGGGAACACTGAAGCTTTCTTT. Protein product: CASSERPAGNTEAFF.

The J gene is TRBJ2-7, the V gene TRBV5-1; TRBD2 matches 7 bases. Unmatched junction bases numbered 8, after V lost 6 bases and J lost 2 bases. Germline V gene data show CDR1 as SGHRS and CDR2 as YFSETQ. This CDR3 is 14 amino acids long. CDR3: CASTYLAGAYEQYF. CDR3 DNA: TGCGCCAGCACATATTTAGCGGGCGCCTACGAGCAGTACTTC.

The genes are TRBV27 and TRBJ1-2, with 7 bases aligning to TRBD1. CDR1 MNHEY and CDR2 SMNVEV come from the germline V gene (reference sequence). Unmatched junction bases numbered 0, after V lost 4 bases and J lost 7 bases. The CDR3 length is 11 residues. The CDR3 region is CASSYRGGYTF. DNA of the CDR3: TGTGCCAGCAGTTACAGGGGTGGCTACACCTTC.

The chain is built from TRBV6-6 and TRBJ2-4, with D maybe TRBD1 (5 bases). CDR1 is MNHNY, CDR2 SVGAGI, per germline (reference sequence). The CDR3 contains 15 residues. V gave up 2 bases and J gave up 4 bases, with 12 bases separating them. The DNA for the CDR3 is TGTGCCAGCAGTTACCCAGGGAAAGGAAAAAACATTCAGTACTTC. Residues: CASSYPGKGKNIQYF.

V and J are TRBV9 and TRBJ2-1, with 9 bases matching TRBD2. The CDR3 length is 15 residues. The ends lost 4 bases at V and 4 bases at J; junction bases unmatched: 6. Germline CDR1 SGDLS, CDR2 YYNGEE. The CDR3 loop reads CASSSGGRAYNEQFF. The CDR3 DNA is TGTGCCAGCAGCTCCGGCGGGAGGGCTTACAATGAGCAGTTCTTC. The full variable domain, its missing parts supplied by reference TRBV9 and TRBJ2-1, is DSGVTQTPKHLITATGQRVTLRCSPRSGDLSVYWYQQSLDQGLQFLIQYYNGEERAKGNILERFSAQQFPDLHSELNLSSLELGDSALYFCASSSGGRAYNEQFFGPGTRLTVL.

This CDR3 reads CASSIPPGEQYF. CDR3 coding DNA: TGTGCCAGCAGCATACCCCCGGGTGAGCAGTACTTC. V and J are TRBV7-6 and TRBJ2-7; D unresolved. CDR1 is SGHVS, CDR2 FNYEAQ, per germline. Deletions cut 5 bases from V and 7 bases from J, with 12 bases between. The CDR3 covers 12 residues.

The chain has TRBV30 and TRBJ2-7; TRBD2 might be the D (6 bases). The V end was cut by 3 bases, the J end by 3 bases, with 15 bases between. CDR1 is GTSNPN and CDR2 is SVGIG in the germline V gene (reference sequence). The CDR3 contains 14 residues. Here the CDR3 DNA reads TGTGCCTGGAGCCCGAAGGGGACTCTCTACGAGCAGTACTTC. Translated, it gives CAWSPKGTLYEQYF. The variable domain in full, with the rest retrieved from reference TRBV30 and TRBJ2-7, is SQTIHQWPATLVQPVGSPLSLECTVEGTSNPNLYWYRQAAGRGLQLLFYSVGIGQISSEVPQNLSASRPQDRQFILSSKKLLLSDSGFYLCAWSPKGTLYEQYFGPGTRLTVT.

The CDR3 loop reads CASRRPSAGEQYF. CDR3 in DNA: TGTGCCAGCCGGCGGCCTAGCGCCGGGGAGCAGTACTTC. V and J are TRBV6-5 and TRBJ2-7, with a tentative D call TRBD2 (6 bases). The CDR3 covers 13 residues. V lost 8 bases, J lost 7 bases, and 18 bases lay in between. Germline V lookup: CDR1 MNHEY, CDR2 SVGAGI.

This chain connects TRBV11-3 to TRBJ2-1, with no clear D. V was cut by 4 bases and J by 8 bases, with 12 bases left in between. Germline loops: CDR1 SGHNT, CDR2 YENEEA. There are 13 residues in the CDR3. The CDR3 region is CASSSERTHEQFF. The DNA of the CDR3 is TGTGCCAGCAGCTCTGAACGGACCCATGAGCAGTTCTTC.

V gene TRBV7-8 combines with J gene TRBJ1-2, with a weak D call TRBD1 (6 bases). Trimming pared 2 bases from V and 3 bases from J, leaving 16 bases between. Germline CDR1 and CDR2: SGHVS and FQNEAQ. This CDR3 is 16 amino acids long. The DNA of the CDR3 is TGTGCCAGCAGCTTATCCAGGGGAGGGAGGGACTATGGCTACACCTTC. Protein: CASSLSRGGRDYGYTF.

This clone was counted a single time. The V call is TRBV7-9, the J call TRBJ2-3, with TRBD2 as a possible D gene (5 bases). This CDR3 region has 16 residues. V lost 0 bases, J lost 1 base, and 11 bases lay in between. Germline V gene lookup returns CDR1 SEHNR and CDR2 FQNEAQ (reference sequence). The CDR3 here is CASSLARAAGTDTQYF. CDR3 nucleotide sequence: TGTGCCAGCAGCTTAGCGCGGGCAGCTGGCACAGATACGCAGTATTTT.

The V call is TRBV6-5, the J call TRBJ1-2, with D tentatively TRBD1 (6 bases). The germline CDR1 and CDR2 sequences are MNHEY and SVGAGI. CDR3 length: 13 residues. Trimming shortened V by 7 bases and J by 4 bases, and 13 bases separated the two germline ends. As DNA, the CDR3 is TGTGCCAGCACCCCAGGGGAGAGCTATGGCTACACCTTC. Its protein is CASTPGESYGYTF.

The chain employs TRBV18 and TRBJ2-7; D is ambiguous. Trimming left V 1 base short and J 5 bases short, with 12 bases between. From germline, CDR1 is KGHSH and CDR2 LQKENI. CDR3 length equals 14 residues. CDR3 nucleotides: TGTGCCAGCTCACCACTTCGGGCAGATCACGAGCAGTACTTC. This gives the protein CASSPLRADHEQYF.

The sample holds one count of this clone. This chain links TRBV19 with TRBJ2-7, with 9 bases identical to TRBD2. With 5 bases clipped from V and 1 base from J, the junction kept 6 bases outside the gene matches. Germline V gene lookup returns CDR1 LNHDA and CDR2 SQIVND (reference sequence). This CDR3 is built from 15 residues. CDR3 region: CASSALAGASYEQYF. The CDR3 DNA reads TGTGCCAGTAGTGCCTTAGCGGGAGCGTCCTACGAGCAGTACTTC. Full variable domain (rest looked up from reference TRBV19 and TRBJ2-7): DGGITQSPKYLFRKEGQNVTLSCEQNLNHDAMYWYRQDPGQGLRLIYYSQIVNDFQKGDIAEGYSVSREKKESFPLTVTSAQKNPTAFYLCASSALAGASYEQYFGPGTRLTVT.

The chain combines TRBV19 with TRBJ1-2; the D gene is possibly TRBD1 (5 bases). This CDR3 region has 16 residues. CDR1 and CDR2 from the germline V gene are LNHDA and SQIVND (reference sequence). Trimming removed 6 bases at V and 5 bases at J, with 22 bases between. The CDR3 sequence is CASRPTMGTKSYGYTF. CDR3 bases: TGTGCCAGTAGGCCCACCATGGGGACCAAATCTTATGGCTACACCTTC.

This rearrangement joins TRBV9 to TRBJ2-3; 8 bases match TRBD2. The V gene's germline CDR1 is SGDLS and CDR2 YYNGEE. Losses at the gene ends were 3 bases for V and 3 bases for J; bases not matched to a gene: 9. The CDR3 totals 16 residues. The CDR3, as DNA: TGTGCCAGCAGCGCCCCCCACGGCGGGAGGACAGATACGCAGTATTTT. It encodes CASSAPHGGRTDTQYF. Drawing the rest from reference TRBV9 and TRBJ2-3, the complete variable domain is DSGVTQTPKHLITATGQRVTLRCSPRSGDLSVYWYQQSLDQGLQFLIQYYNGEERAKGNILERFSAQQFPDLHSELNLSSLELGDSALYFCASSAPHGGRTDTQYFGPGTRLTVL.

This rearrangement joins TRBV7-2 to TRBJ1-1; the match to TRBD1 covers 9 bases. J lost 3 bases, V lost 5 bases, and 7 bases had no gene match. The CDR3 totals 15 residues. CDR1 is SGHTA and CDR2 is FQGNSA in the germline V gene. CDR3 loop: CASSRNRQGDTEAFF. The CDR3 DNA sequence: TGTGCCAGCAGCCGAAATCGACAGGGGGACACTGAAGCTTTCTTT.